This T cell receptor beta chain came from a study of T cells after yellow fever vaccination. Study-level information: Researchers used SMART-Seq v4 Ultra Low Input to prepare fractions that had low cell numbers.

Study results and caveats: Few clonotypes appeared in both CD4 and CD8 compartments. Within FACS-sorted repertoires, abundant clonotypes contaminating from the bulk population could be present.

This clonotype came up a few times. The antigen is not known. Template switching with 5'RACE generated the TCR cDNA and added a universal primer site and UMIs. From the 5' RACE reads, TCRdb called clonotypes with MiXCR, one entry per CDR3 protein. The sample yields about 580,000 distinct CDR3 sequences, 17% seen once. The sequence was collected from a man in his late teens or twenties who received the YFV17D yellow fever vaccine. The sample consisted of PBMCs, taken 4 to 5 days after the first yellow fever vaccination.

CDR3 in amino acids: CASSPWTGGYTEAFF. Here the CDR3 DNA reads TGTGCCAGCAGCCCGTGGACAGGGGGGTACACTGAAGCTTTCTTT. V and J are TRBV7-2 and TRBJ1-1; 10 positions match TRBD1. The V segment lost 5 bases and the J segment 3 bases; nucleotides outside the gene matches: 6. Germline-derived CDR1 and CDR2 are SGHTA and FQGNSA. This CDR3 contains 15 residues.